This TCR beta chain was profiled in a study of T-cell reconstitution after alpha-beta-depleted transplantation in children. The study, taken as a whole, reports: Reportedly, only several hundred clones from non-depleted graft cells drove alpha-beta T-cell counts at about two months. When one year had passed after transplant, most T-cell counts and diversity came from newly produced T cells.

TCRbeta library construction was performed incorporating unique molecular identifiers. TCRdb passed the PCR reads through MiXCR, listing each CDR3 protein once. The data hold more than 200,000 distinct CDR3 sequences, with roughly 18% observed a single time. CDR1 and CDR2 from the germline V gene are DFQATT and SNEGSKA (reference sequence). V was shortened by 5 bases and J by 2 bases, with 6 bases between the two germline ends. The length of the CDR3 is 11 residues. As regards this clonotype: The antigen remains undetermined.

The sequence derives from a male patient under 10 years old who had a stem cell transplant for acute lymphoblastic leukemia, so the T cells may come from the graft donor. The sequences come from PBMCs, mostly from graft donor cells, collected 360 days after TCRalphabeta/CD19-depleted stem cell transplant. This chain links TRBV20-1 with TRBJ1-2, with unresolved D. The CDR3 bases are TGCAGTGCTCCAGACAACTATGGCTACACCTTC. Its translation is CSAPDNYGYTF.